The 28 T cell receptor beta chains below come from one sample, sequenced in a study of beta chain features in type 1 diabetes (dated by TCRdb to 2016 to 2019). What the study reported, not specific to this receptor: Type 1 diabetes patients showed a moderate but significant shortening of TCRB CDR3 length in all four CD4+ subsets.

Which antigens these TCRs recognize remains unknown. The library came from the immunoSEQ multiplex PCR assay. All of the isolated RNA was reverse transcribed with the High Capacity cDNA Reverse Transcription Kit, so expressed TCRB transcripts were sequenced. TCRdb carries this immuneACCESS record with in-frame sequences only. Its versions omit some clonotypes, under half of them owing to an unresolved V gene in the studies checked, with the rest unexplained. The sample table shows 40,000 to 60,000 clones, and 55% to 70% are seen once. 0.25% to 0.35% of the sample lies in the top ten. Input material: stem cell memory CD4+ T cells from blood. The cell subset or site label corresponds to: stem cell-like memory CD4+ T cells. The receptors were sampled from a woman aged 25 to 39 with type 1 diabetes.

The chain recombines TRBV5-4 with TRBJ1-1; D is uncertain. Trimming took off 3 bases at V and 0 bases at J, with 12 bases between the two ends. The germline V gene has CDR1 SGHNT and CDR2 YYREEE (reference sequence). The CDR3 extends over 15 amino acids. DNA for the CDR3: TGTGCCAGCAGCTCGTATATCCACATGAACACTGAAGCTTTCTTT. Translated, it gives CASSSYIHMNTEAFF.

This clone was seen a few times. V gene TRBV7-2 combines with J gene TRBJ2-3; a weak D match, TRBD2 (5 bases). The V gene's germline CDR1 is SGHTA and CDR2 FQGNSA. The CDR3 sequence is 14 residues long. V lost 1 base, J lost 1 base, and 6 bases lay in between. In DNA, the CDR3 is TGTGCCAGCAGCTTAGACGGGGGCACAGATACGCAGTATTTT. This encodes CASSLDGGTDTQYF. Using reference TRBV7-2 and TRBJ2-3 for the parts outside the CDR3, the full variable domain is GAGVSQSPSNKVTEKGKDVELRCDPISGHTALYWYRQSLGQGLEFLIYFQGNSAPDKSGLPSDRFSAERTGGSVSTLTIQRTQQEDSAVYLCASSLDGGTDTQYFGPGTRLTVL.

This chain links TRBV2 with TRBJ1-1; 7 nucleotides align to TRBD1. Per the germline V gene, CDR1 is SNHLY and CDR2 is FYNNEI. CDR3 length: 13 amino acids. The V gene end was trimmed by 6 bases and the J gene end by 5 bases; junction bases not matched to a gene: 6. The CDR3 DNA sequence: TGTGCCAGCAGCACAGGGGATGGGACTGAAGCTTTCTTT. Amino acids: CASSTGDGTEAFF.

The chain uses TRBV2 and TRBJ1-2; D remains ambiguous. Germline V gene sequence: CDR1 SNHLY, CDR2 FYNNEI. The length of the CDR3 is 14 residues. The V end lost 5 bases, the J end lost 8 bases, and 18 bases lay between the germline ends. The DNA for the CDR3 is TGTGCCAGCAGTCTTTGGAGGCCGGAGAGAGGCTACACCTTC. It encodes CASSLWRPERGYTF.

This sequence joins TRBV11-3 and TRBJ1-1, with D tentatively TRBD1 (5 bases). Germline CDR1 SGHNT, CDR2 YENEEA. The V end was cut by 6 bases, the J end by 3 bases, with 11 bases between. This CDR3 is 13 amino acids long. As DNA, the CDR3 is TGTGCCAGCAGTTTGGTCAGGGACACTGAAGCTTTCTTT. Its protein product is CASSLVRDTEAFF.

The chain employs TRBV5-1 and TRBJ2-3; D possibly corresponds to TRBD2 (6 bases). Between the trimmed V and J ends, which lost 0 bases and 6 bases, there was a span of 14 bases. Germline assignment: CDR1 SGHRS and CDR2 YFSETQ. The length of the CDR3 is 15 residues. CDR3 bases: TGCGCCAGCAGCTTGGCACCCGTGGGGAGGGATACGCAGTATTTT. This gives the protein CASSLAPVGRDTQYF. Supplemented by reference TRBV5-1 and TRBJ2-3, the full variable domain reads KAGVTQTPRYLIKTRGQQVTLSCSPISGHRSVSWYQQTPGQGLQFLFEYFSETQRNKGNFPGRFSGRQFSNSRSEMNVSTLELGDSALYLCASSLAPVGRDTQYFGPGTRLTVL.

The V call is TRBV5-1, the J call TRBJ2-1, with 9 bases that match TRBD2. The germline V gene has CDR1 SGHRS and CDR2 YFSETQ. V was clipped by 0 bases and J by 5 bases; unmatched bases: 6. The length of the CDR3 is 16 residues. Written as DNA, the CDR3 is TGCGCCAGCAGCTTGGGGCCTAGCGGGGAGAACAATGAGCAGTTCTTC. This translates into CASSLGPSGENNEQFF.

J is TRBJ2-1 and V is TRBV15; D is uncertain. The V gene's germline CDR1 is LNHNV and CDR2 YYDKDF (reference sequence). V was clipped by 0 bases and J by 6 bases, with 6 bases between them. The CDR3 sequence is 13 residues long. The CDR3 loop is CATSRDLGNEQFF. The CDR3 DNA is TGTGCCACCAGCAGAGATCTAGGCAATGAGCAGTTCTTC. Using reference TRBV15 and TRBJ2-1 for the parts outside the CDR3, the full variable domain is DAMVIQNPRYQVTQFGKPVTLSCSQTLNHNVMYWYQQKSSQAPKLLFHYYDKDFNNEADTPDNFQSRRPNTSFCFLDIRSPGLGDTAMYLCATSRDLGNEQFFGPGTRLTVL.

This clone showed up just once. The rearrangement uses TRBV18 and TRBJ2-7; 10 bases match TRBD1. This CDR3 is built from 14 residues. V lost 3 bases, J lost 3 bases, and 2 bases stayed unmatched. Germline CDR1 reads KGHSH; CDR2 reads LQKENI. CDR3 protein: CASSPGQGVYEQYF. In DNA form, the CDR3 reads TGTGCCAGCTCACCCGGACAGGGGGTCTACGAGCAGTACTTC.

This clone has only a few counts. The genes are TRBV7-2 and TRBJ2-6; unclear D gene. The CDR3 is made up of 16 amino acids. Germline assignment: CDR1 SGHTA and CDR2 FQGNSA. Trimming shortened V by 2 bases and J by 0 bases, and 8 bases separated the two germline ends. The CDR3 is CASSLTPSSGANVLTF. The CDR3, as DNA: TGTGCCAGCAGCTTAACGCCCAGCTCTGGGGCCAACGTCCTGACTTTC. Full variable domain (rest looked up from reference TRBV7-2 and TRBJ2-6): GAGVSQSPSNKVTEKGKDVELRCDPISGHTALYWYRQSLGQGLEFLIYFQGNSAPDKSGLPSDRFSAERTGGSVSTLTIQRTQQEDSAVYLCASSLTPSSGANVLTFGAGSRLTVL.

This clone came up a few times. V and J are TRBV2 and TRBJ2-5; 11 bases match TRBD1. V lost 9 bases and J lost 9; bases outside the gene matches: 6. The CDR3 runs to 12 residues. Per the germline V gene, CDR1 is SNHLY and CDR2 is FYNNEI. The CDR3 reads CASSGTGGPQYF. CDR3 nucleotides: TGTGCCAGTTCCGGGACAGGGGGTCCCCAGTACTTC.

The J gene is TRBJ2-4, the V gene TRBV7-2, with 11 bases identical to TRBD1. CDR1 SGHTA and CDR2 FQGNSA come from the germline V gene. With V trimmed by 5 bases and J by 6 bases, 6 bases remained unmatched. CDR3 length: 15 residues. CDR3 DNA sequence: TGTGCCAGCAGCAATAGGGACAGGGGGACAAACATTCAGTACTTC. Amino acid sequence: CASSNRDRGTNIQYF. Using reference TRBV7-2 and TRBJ2-4 for the parts outside the CDR3, the full variable domain is GAGVSQSPSNKVTEKGKDVELRCDPISGHTALYWYRQSLGQGLEFLIYFQGNSAPDKSGLPSDRFSAERTGGSVSTLTIQRTQQEDSAVYLCASSNRDRGTNIQYFGAGTRLSVL.

This clone was picked up a small number of times. The V and J genes are TRBV4-1 and TRBJ2-7, with D perhaps matching TRBD2 (5 bases). Germline values: CDR1 MGHRA, CDR2 YSYEKL. This CDR3 has 16 amino acids. V was cut by 0 bases and J by 0 bases, with 12 bases left in between. The CDR3: CASSQEKRNSSYEQYF. Here the CDR3 DNA reads TGCGCCAGCAGCCAAGAAAAGCGGAATTCCTCCTACGAGCAGTACTTC.

This clone appeared a single time. V usage is TRBV15 and J usage is TRBJ2-3; tentative D call: TRBD2 (5 bases). There are 17 residues in the CDR3. Germline-derived CDR1 and CDR2 are LNHNV and YYDKDF (reference sequence). Trimming took 0 bases from V and 2 from J, leaving 15 bases between them. In DNA, the CDR3 is TGTGCCACCAGCAGAGATGGGTGGGAGATAGACACAGATACGCAGTATTTT. It is translated as CATSRDGWEIDTDTQYF.

This clone showed up just a few times. The V call is TRBV2, the J call TRBJ1-1, with a tentative D call TRBD1 (6 bases). The V and J ends lost 6 bases and 0 bases respectively, with 14 bases between them. This CDR3 spans 15 amino acids. CDR1 SNHLY and CDR2 FYNNEI come from the germline V gene. The CDR3 loop reads CASSPMTGMNTEAFF. CDR3 nucleotides: TGTGCCAGCAGCCCTATGACAGGAATGAACACTGAAGCTTTCTTT.

This clone was recorded only once. This chain connects TRBV27 to TRBJ1-5; D possibly corresponds to TRBD1 (6 bases). The CDR3 length is 15 residues. V lost 3 bases to trimming and J lost 5 bases, with 14 bases between them. Germline CDR1 reads MNHEY; CDR2 reads SMNVEV (reference sequence). The CDR3 is CASSFGGAQDQPQHF. As DNA, the CDR3 is TGTGCCAGCAGTTTTGGGGGGGCTCAAGATCAGCCCCAGCATTTT.

The chain joins TRBV10-3 to TRBJ2-5; possibly TRBD1 for D (5 bases). Germline CDR1 is ENHRY and CDR2 is SYGVKD. The CDR3 is 12 residues long. Deletions cut 5 bases from V and 3 bases from J, with 7 bases between. The CDR3 loop is CAISTTEETQYF. The CDR3, as DNA: TGTGCCATCAGTACGACAGAAGAGACCCAGTACTTC.

The chain carries TRBV29-1 and TRBJ1-4; 10 bases align to TRBD1. The CDR3 is 13 amino acids. Germline-derived CDR1 and CDR2 are SQVTM and ANQGSEA. V lost 5 bases and J lost 10; bases outside the gene matches: 7. The CDR3 nucleotides read TGCAGCGTTCGAGGGACAGGGGCGGGAAAACTGTTTTTT. Translated, it gives CSVRGTGAGKLFF.

The chain employs TRBV5-4 and TRBJ2-1, with 10 bases identical to TRBD2. V was pared by 0 bases and J by 5 bases, with 5 bases of the junction left unmatched. The CDR3 spans 16 residues. Germline V gene sequence: CDR1 SGHNT, CDR2 YYREEE (reference sequence). The CDR3 spells CASSLGLAGVNNEQFF. Written as DNA, the CDR3 is TGTGCCAGCAGCTTGGGGCTAGCGGGAGTCAACAATGAGCAGTTCTTC. The full variable domain, rest sourced from reference TRBV5-4 and TRBJ2-1, is ETGVTQSPTHLIKTRGQQVTLRCSSQSGHNTVSWYQQALGQGPQFIFQYYREEENGRGNFPPRFSGLQFPNYSSELNVNALELDDSALYLCASSLGLAGVNNEQFFGPGTRLTVL.

The chain recombines TRBV30 with TRBJ1-2, with TRBD1 matching 7 bases. There are 15 residues in the CDR3. After removal of 1 base from V and 4 bases from J, the junction contained 9 bases not matched to a gene. Germline V gene sequence: CDR1 GTSNPN, CDR2 SVGIG (reference sequence). The CDR3 here is CAWSGLPGQLYGYTF. The CDR3 nucleotides read TGTGCCTGGAGTGGACTGCCGGGACAGCTCTATGGCTACACCTTC.

The V call is TRBV4-2, the J call TRBJ2-2, with 8 nucleotides matching TRBD2. CDR3 length equals 17 residues. Looked up from germline, CDR1 is LGHNA and CDR2 is YNFKEQ. Trimming took 3 bases from V and 5 from J; bases not matched to a gene: 11. The CDR3 reads CASSQGEVSGSTGELFF. The CDR3 DNA reads TGTGCCAGCAGCCAGGGTGAGGTGAGCGGGAGTACCGGGGAGCTGTTTTTT.

This clone was observed a handful of times. The rearrangement uses TRBV12-5 and TRBJ2-5; no reliable D call. The CDR3 extends over 10 amino acids. The germline V gene has CDR1 LGHNT and CDR2 FRNRAP. V lost 6 bases to trimming and J lost 5 bases, with 4 bases between them. This chain's CDR3 is CASGYETQYF. In nucleotides, the CDR3 is TGTGCTAGTGGCTACGAGACCCAGTACTTC.

The V and J genes are TRBV2 and TRBJ2-7; the D gene is possibly TRBD2 (6 bases). Germline V gene sequence: CDR1 SNHLY, CDR2 FYNNEI. CDR3 length equals 14 residues. V was trimmed by 7 bases and J by 5 bases, leaving 18 bases between them. CDR3 coding DNA: TGTGCCAGCATGTTCCGGTGGGGAGGCGACGAGCAGTACTTC. Residues: CASMFRWGGDEQYF.

The chain joins TRBV28 to TRBJ1-1; TRBD1 matches 9 bases. CDR3 size: 12 residues. V shed 6 bases and J 7 bases; nucleotides not matched to a gene: 3. Germline V gene data show CDR1 as MDHEN and CDR2 as SYDVKM. As DNA, the CDR3 is TGTGCCAGCAGATTGGGACAGGGTGAAGCTTTCTTT. It specifies CASRLGQGEAFF.

The chain is built from TRBV4-2 and TRBJ2-7; 7 positions match TRBD2. The CDR3 is 13 amino acids. V dropped 0 bases and J dropped 6; count of bases not matched to a gene: 2. Germline assignment: CDR1 LGHNA and CDR2 YNFKEQ. The CDR3 DNA reads TGTGCCAGCAGCCAAGAACCGGGGGGCGAGCAGTACTTC. Protein product: CASSQEPGGEQYF.

This clone was counted between two and nine times. The J gene is TRBJ1-1, the V gene TRBV5-1, with 7 bases fitting TRBD1. The CDR3 is made up of 14 amino acids. Germline V gene sequence: CDR1 SGHRS, CDR2 YFSETQ. V was clipped by 1 base and J by 4 bases; unmatched bases: 4. CDR3 residues: CASSLYNRGTEAFF. The CDR3, as DNA: TGCGCCAGCAGCTTGTATAACAGGGGCACTGAAGCTTTCTTT.

V and J are TRBV6-1 and TRBJ2-3; D is ambiguous. Germline CDR1 MNHNS, CDR2 SASEGT. The CDR3 totals 14 residues. V lost 2 bases and J 2 bases, leaving 8 bases between the germline ends. CDR3 protein: CASSEHGPTDTQYF. The DNA for the CDR3 is TGTGCCAGCAGTGAACACGGTCCCACAGATACGCAGTATTTT.

This clone was picked up a small number of times. The rearrangement uses TRBV30 and TRBJ2-7; 9 bases line up with TRBD1. The V and J ends lost 3 bases and 3 bases, in that order; junction bases with no gene match: 3. This CDR3 spans 13 amino acids. CDR1 is GTSNPN and CDR2 is SVGIG in the germline V gene (reference sequence). CDR3: CAWSLTGGYEQYF. CDR3 bases: TGTGCCTGGAGCCTGACAGGGGGCTACGAGCAGTACTTC.